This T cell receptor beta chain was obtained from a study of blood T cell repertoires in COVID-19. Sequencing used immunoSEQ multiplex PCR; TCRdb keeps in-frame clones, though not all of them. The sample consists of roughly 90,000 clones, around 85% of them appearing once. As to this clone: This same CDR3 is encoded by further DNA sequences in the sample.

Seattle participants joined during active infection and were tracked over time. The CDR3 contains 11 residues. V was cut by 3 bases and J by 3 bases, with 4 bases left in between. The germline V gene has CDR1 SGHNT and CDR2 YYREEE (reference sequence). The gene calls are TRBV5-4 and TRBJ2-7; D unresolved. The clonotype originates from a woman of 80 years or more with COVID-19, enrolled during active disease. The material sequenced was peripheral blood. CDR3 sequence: CASSSSYEQYF. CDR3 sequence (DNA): TGTGCCAGCAGCTCCAGCTACGAGCAGTACTTC.